Following are 29 T cell receptor beta chains from one sample sequenced in a study of T-cell memory formation after mild COVID-19. TCRdb recomputed calls from the 5' RACE reads with MiXCR, one row per CDR3 protein. In the table there are some 150,000 distinct CDR3 sequences, about 5.7% of which are singletons. The sample comprised PBMCs or a T cell subset sorted from them (not recorded which). These receptors were collected from an adult woman who had mild COVID-19 (a few samples of this study predate the infection). Cell type and time point are not known.

A few counts support this clonotype. The chain is built from TRBV7-2 and TRBJ2-7, with 10 bases lining up with TRBD1. CDR3 length: 15 residues. V shed 5 bases, J shed 5 bases, and the junction held 9 bases outside the gene matches. Looked up from germline, CDR1 is SGHTA and CDR2 is FQGNSA. CDR3 nucleotide sequence: TGTGCCAGCAGCCGGAAGACAGGGGGCATCGACGAGCAGTACTTC. This codes for CASSRKTGGIDEQYF.

In the case of this clonotype: A much more abundant neighbour one base away suggests this may be a read error. CDR3: CASRPLIGYTQYF. DNA of the CDR3: TGTGCCAGCAGGCCCCTGATCGGATATACGCAGTATTTT. The V call is TRBV12-3 or TRBV12-4, the J call TRBJ2-3, with D unclear. The CDR3 runs to 13 residues. Trimming took 6 bases from V and 7 from J, leaving 14 bases between them.

This chain uses TRBV29-1 with TRBJ1-1; no firm D call. From germline, CDR1 is SQVTM and CDR2 ANQGSEA. The ends were cut back, 7 bases at V and 3 bases at J, with 9 bases in the middle. The CDR3 runs to 11 residues. The CDR3 coding sequence is TGCAGCGCTAAAATACACACTGAAGCTTTCTTT. Amino acids: CSAKIHTEAFF.

This rearrangement joins TRBV7-8 to TRBJ2-5; the match to TRBD1 covers 7 bases. Germline V gene lookup returns CDR1 SGHVS and CDR2 FQNEAQ. This CDR3 region has 15 residues. The junction had 11 bases not matched to a gene; V was cut back by 5 bases and J by 5 bases. The CDR3 DNA reads as TGTGCCAGCAGCCTACAACTGACAGGGACGGAGACCCAGTACTTC. It encodes CASSLQLTGTETQYF.

This clonotype has ten or more counts. This chain connects TRBV20-1 to TRBJ1-2, with D hard to call. The CDR3 is made up of 10 amino acids. The germline V gene has CDR1 DFQATT and CDR2 SNEGSKA (reference sequence). V shed 3 bases and J shed 4 bases, with 3 bases lying between them. The CDR3 nucleotides are TGCAGTGCTAGGGGCTATGGCTACACCTTC. Amino acids: CSARGYGYTF.

This clonotype was seen many times. The genes are TRBV7-2 and TRBJ2-4, with a weak D call TRBD2 (5 bases). CDR1 and CDR2 (germline): SGHTA, FQGNSA. The CDR3 is 16 amino acids. The V and J ends lost 0 bases and 4 bases respectively, with 13 bases between them. In DNA form, the CDR3 reads TGTGCCAGCAGCTTAGCGTCGGCGGGTGGAAAAAACATTCAGTACTTC. The encoded protein is CASSLASAGGKNIQYF.

This clonotype appeared a few times. CDR3 sequence reads: CSARTAAEAFF. CDR3 coding DNA: TGCAGTGCTAGGACAGCTGCGGAAGCTTTCTTT. V usage is TRBV20-1 and J usage is TRBJ1-1; maybe TRBD1 (5 bases). The CDR3 is 11 residues long. V dropped 3 bases and J dropped 8 bases, with 10 bases sitting between them. Per germline, CDR1 DFQATT and CDR2 SNEGSKA (reference sequence).

The sample holds many counts of this clonotype. The chain is built from TRBV7-3 and TRBJ2-2; D remains ambiguous. CDR3 length: 13 amino acids. The V gene lost 6 bases and the J gene lost 11 bases, with 16 bases spanning the gap. Germline CDR1 SGHTA, CDR2 FQGTGA. CDR3 coding DNA: TGTGCCAGCAGACCGGGCTTGGGCGGAGAGCTGTTTTTT. This translates into CASRPGLGGELFF.

This clonotype was found many times. This chain uses TRBV20-1 with TRBJ1-4; D ambiguous. The CDR3 contains 11 residues. V was pared by 4 bases and J by 5 bases, with 5 bases between. Per the germline V gene, CDR1 is DFQATT and CDR2 is SNEGSKA (reference sequence). CDR3 coding DNA: TGCAGTGCTACCTTCAATGAAAAACTGTTTTTT. This codes for CSATFNEKLFF.

The chain is built from TRBV20-1 and TRBJ2-1; 7 positions match TRBD2. This CDR3 has 15 amino acids. V gave up 0 bases and J gave up 5 bases; unmatched junction bases: 7. Germline values: CDR1 DFQATT, CDR2 SNEGSKA (reference sequence). The CDR3 protein is CSAREPAGTNNEQFF. CDR3 nucleotide sequence: TGCAGTGCTAGAGAACCAGCGGGGACGAACAATGAGCAGTTCTTC.

This clonotype was seen only a few times. The chain couples TRBV2 to TRBJ2-5; D remains ambiguous. The length of the CDR3 is 12 residues. V was trimmed by 7 bases and J by 11 bases, leaving 17 bases between them. The germline CDR1 and CDR2 sequences are SNHLY and FYNNEI. CDR3: CASTLRTVEQYF. The CDR3 coding sequence is TGTGCCAGCACCCTCCGGACCGTGGAGCAGTACTTC.

This clonotype was detected ten times or more. The V gene is TRBV3-1, the J gene TRBJ2-1; D is undetermined. CDR1 LGHDT and CDR2 YNNKEL come from the germline V gene (reference sequence). The CDR3 is made up of 12 amino acids. Trimming removed 1 base from V and 14 bases from J, with 12 bases in between. CDR3 in DNA: TGTGCCAGCAGCCAAGGAAAGTTCGAGGAGTTCTTC. Translated: CASSQGKFEEFF.

The gene calls are TRBV5-1 and TRBJ2-1, with TRBD2 matching 8 bases. V lost 3 bases to trimming and J lost 4 bases; unmatched junction nucleotides: 9. The CDR3 has 16 amino acids. Germline CDR1 and CDR2: SGHRS and YFSETQ. The CDR3 here is CASSSRGGTTYNEQFF. The CDR3 coding sequence is TGCGCCAGCAGCTCCCGCGGGGGGACGACATACAATGAGCAGTTCTTC.

The sample holds a few counts of this clonotype. This chain connects TRBV12-3 or TRBV12-4 to TRBJ1-2; 9 positions match TRBD1. V lost 5 bases to trimming and J lost 7 bases; unmatched junction nucleotides: 5. The CDR3 is 13 amino acids. The CDR3 sequence: CASSLTDRGGYTF. The CDR3 nucleotides read TGTGCCAGCAGTCTTACGGACAGGGGTGGCTACACCTTC.

This clonotype was detected ten times or more. V and J are TRBV20-1 and TRBJ2-3, with 13 bases identical to TRBD2. This CDR3 has 14 amino acids. J gave up 5 bases and V 6 bases, and 5 bases lay outside the gene matches. From germline, CDR1 is DFQATT and CDR2 SNEGSKA (reference sequence). In DNA, the CDR3 is TGCAGTGCACGGACTAGCGGGAGACTAGATACGCAGTATTTT. Its translation: CSARTSGRLDTQYF.

This clonotype was detected ten times or more. The chain carries TRBV5-1 and TRBJ2-1; TRBD2 agrees at 11 bases. This CDR3 region has 16 residues. CDR1 and CDR2 from the germline V gene are SGHRS and YFSETQ. V shed 0 bases and J 4 bases; nucleotides not matched to a gene: 3. The CDR3 nucleotides are TGCGCCAGCAGCTTGGAGGGGACTAGCGGATACAATGAGCAGTTCTTC. Protein product: CASSLEGTSGYNEQFF.

This clonotype was counted many times. The V gene is TRBV5-1, the J gene TRBJ2-3; D is ambiguous. The germline V and J ends were trimmed by 2 bases and 7 bases, with 17 bases remaining between them. There are 15 residues in the CDR3. Germline V lookup: CDR1 SGHRS, CDR2 YFSETQ. The DNA for the CDR3 is TGCGCCAGCAGCTTTACGGAGAATAGGGCAAATACGCAGTATTTT. It encodes CASSFTENRANTQYF.

This clonotype was counted between two and nine times. Here the CDR3 DNA reads TGTGCCAGCATGGGGGTTTTTGACGAGCAGTACTTC. Its translation: CASMGVFDEQYF. The chain joins TRBV25-1 to TRBJ2-7; D may match TRBD1 or TRBD2 (5 bases each). V gave up 7 bases and J gave up 5 bases, with 12 bases separating them. The CDR3 totals 12 residues. Germline CDR1 reads MGHDK; CDR2 reads SYGVNS.

This clonotype showed up many times. The chain employs TRBV5-1 and TRBJ1-2, with no clear D. V was clipped by 0 bases and J by 4 bases, with 10 bases between them. The CDR3 runs to 14 residues. The germline gives CDR1 SGHRS, CDR2 YFSETQ. This chain's CDR3 is CASSLGGAAYGYTF. DNA for the CDR3: TGCGCCAGCAGCTTGGGGGGAGCGGCCTATGGCTACACCTTC. Based on the CDR3 plus reference TRBV5-1 and TRBJ1-2, the full variable domain is KAGVTQTPRYLIKTRGQQVTLSCSPISGHRSVSWYQQTPGQGLQFLFEYFSETQRNKGNFPGRFSGRQFSNSRSEMNVSTLELGDSALYLCASSLGGAAYGYTFGSGTRLTVV.

This clonotype was detected many times. The rearrangement uses TRBV7-9 and TRBJ2-6; no clear D gene. The CDR3 length is 18 residues. With 7 bases removed from V and 0 bases from J, the gap between germline ends came to 19 bases. In germline, CDR1 is SEHNR, CDR2 FQNEAQ (reference sequence). This CDR3 is CASILGRDENSGANVLTF. The CDR3 coding sequence is TGTGCCAGCATCCTAGGCAGAGACGAGAACTCTGGGGCCAACGTCCTGACTTTC.

This clonotype was seen a handful of times. V usage is TRBV20-1 and J usage is TRBJ2-7, with unresolved D. The V and J ends lost 0 bases and 3 bases respectively, with 6 bases between them. CDR1 and CDR2 from the germline V gene are DFQATT and SNEGSKA (reference sequence). The CDR3 length is 12 residues. The CDR3, as DNA: TGCAGTGCTAGAGAGGCCCACTACGAGCAGTACTTC. It codes for CSAREAHYEQYF.

This clonotype was observed many times. The gene calls are TRBV10-2 and TRBJ2-7, with TRBD1 matching over 7 bases. Germline values: CDR1 WSHSY, CDR2 SAAADI. CDR3 length equals 14 residues. Trimming removed 5 bases from V and 2 bases from J; junction bases left unmatched: 6. Here the CDR3 reads CASSPETGTYEQYF. In DNA form, the CDR3 reads TGCGCCAGCAGTCCGGAGACAGGGACCTACGAGCAGTACTTC.

A few counts support this clonotype. The chain carries TRBV12-3 or TRBV12-4 and TRBJ2-1, with 7 bases that match TRBD2. Losses at the gene ends were 3 bases for V and 7 bases for J; bases not matched to a gene: 12. This CDR3 has 16 amino acids. Written as DNA, the CDR3 is TGTGCCAGCAGTTTTCGCTCGGGCGGGAGATGGAATGAGCAGTTCTTC. It specifies CASSFRSGGRWNEQFF.

This clonotype came up many times. The chain uses TRBV25-1 and TRBJ1-1, with TRBD1 as a possible D gene (5 bases). Germline lookup yields CDR1 MGHDK and CDR2 SYGVNS. Trimming left V 5 bases short and J 8 bases short, with 15 bases between. This CDR3 has 13 residues. The CDR3 DNA sequence: TGTGCCAGCAGTTCCCCCCCGGGGCAGGAAGCTTTCTTT. Amino acids: CASSSPPGQEAFF.

The chain couples TRBV27 to TRBJ2-6; no clear D. Deletions cut 8 bases from V and 4 bases from J, with 9 bases between. Germline-derived CDR1 and CDR2 are MNHEY and SMNVEV (reference sequence). There are 13 residues in the CDR3. The DNA for the CDR3 is TGTGCCAGCTCCCGACGAGGGGCCAACGTCCTGACTTTC. Translated: CASSRRGANVLTF.

This chain links TRBV7-2 with TRBJ2-4; D is unclear. Germline CDR1 SGHTA, CDR2 FQGNSA. The CDR3 is 14 amino acids. V lost 5 bases, J lost 1 base, and 9 bases lay in between. CDR3 residues: CASSESSAKNIQYF. DNA of the CDR3: TGTGCCAGCAGCGAATCTTCCGCCAAAAACATTCAGTACTTC.

The sample holds a few counts of this clonotype. CDR3 residues: CAITTTGVGGYTF. CDR3 bases: TGTGCCATCACCACTACAGGGGTTGGCGGCTACACCTTC. The V and J genes are TRBV10-3 and TRBJ1-2; 7 bases are a match to TRBD1. V shed 7 bases and J 8 bases; nucleotides not matched to a gene: 10. Looked up from germline, CDR1 is ENHRY and CDR2 is SYGVKD. The CDR3 covers 13 residues.

This clonotype was found a few times. J is TRBJ2-1 and V is TRBV5-1; 8 positions agree with TRBD2. J gave up 5 bases and V 2 bases, and 9 bases lay outside the gene matches. The CDR3 contains 16 residues. The germline V gene has CDR1 SGHRS and CDR2 YFSETQ. The CDR3 coding sequence is TGCGCCAGCAGCTTAAATCCGGGAGGGGGTAACAATGAGCAGTTCTTC. Encoded protein: CASSLNPGGGNNEQFF.

This clonotype was counted a few times. The chain links TRBV5-5 to TRBJ2-3, with 8 nucleotides matching TRBD2. The CDR3 consists of 15 residues. Trimming took 4 bases from V and 3 from J; bases not matched to a gene: 7. Germline V gives CDR1 SGHKS, CDR2 YYEKEE (reference sequence). CDR3 in DNA: TGTGCCAGCAGCCCGGACGGACTAGCAACAGATACGCAGTATTTT. This encodes CASSPDGLATDTQYF.